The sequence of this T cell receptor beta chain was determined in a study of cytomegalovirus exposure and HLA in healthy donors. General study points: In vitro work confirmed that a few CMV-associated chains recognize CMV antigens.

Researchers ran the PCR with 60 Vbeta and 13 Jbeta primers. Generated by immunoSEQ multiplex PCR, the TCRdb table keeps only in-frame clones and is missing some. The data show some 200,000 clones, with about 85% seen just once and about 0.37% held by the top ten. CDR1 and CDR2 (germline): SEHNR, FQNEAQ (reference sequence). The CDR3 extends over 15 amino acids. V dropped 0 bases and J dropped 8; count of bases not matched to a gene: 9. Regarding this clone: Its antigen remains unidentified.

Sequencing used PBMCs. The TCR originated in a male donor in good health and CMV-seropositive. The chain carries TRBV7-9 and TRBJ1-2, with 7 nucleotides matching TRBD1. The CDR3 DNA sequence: TGTGCCAGCAGCTTAGCGTTGAGGGGGCGGACCGGCTACACCTTC. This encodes CASSLALRGRTGYTF.